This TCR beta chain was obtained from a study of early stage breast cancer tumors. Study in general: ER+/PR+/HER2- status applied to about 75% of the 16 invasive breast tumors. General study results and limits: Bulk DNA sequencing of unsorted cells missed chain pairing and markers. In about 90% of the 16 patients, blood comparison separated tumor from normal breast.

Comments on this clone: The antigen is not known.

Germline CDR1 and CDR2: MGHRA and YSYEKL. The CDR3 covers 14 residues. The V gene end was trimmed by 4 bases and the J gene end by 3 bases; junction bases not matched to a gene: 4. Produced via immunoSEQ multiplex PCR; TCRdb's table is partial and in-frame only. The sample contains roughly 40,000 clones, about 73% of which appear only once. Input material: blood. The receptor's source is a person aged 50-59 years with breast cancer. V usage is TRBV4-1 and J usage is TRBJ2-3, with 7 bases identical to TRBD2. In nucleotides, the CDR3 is TGCGCCAGCAGCCGAGCTAGCGGAACAGATACGCAGTATTTT. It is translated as CASSRASGTDTQYF.